A selection of T cell receptor beta chains follows, all from one sample in a study of siplizumab effects on memory and regulatory T cells. The table came from immunoSEQ multiplex PCR; TCRdb's copy has only in-frame clones and leaves some out. The repertoire has 90,000 to 120,000 clones, nearly 95% of them found once; the top ten carry 0.55% to 0.7%. Sequencing used Tregs sorted from blood. The receptors were sampled from a human donor in good health. The CDR3 runs from the conserved cysteine through the conserved F or W. D genes are given only for firm matches. Not all rows give a size; the values are once, few, many and, for expanded clones, a class.

CDR3 protein,CDR3 DNA,J gene,V gene,clone size,D gene
CASSPRLARADTQYF,TGTGCCAGCAGCCCGAGACTAGCACGAGCAGATACGCAGTATTTT,TRBJ2-3,TRBV5-6,-,TRBD2
CASSQDKDTGELFF,TGCGCCAGCAGCCAAGATAAGGATACCGGGGAGCTGTTTTTT,TRBJ2-2,TRBV4-1,-,-
CASSPSGTSYNEQFF,TGTGCCAGCAGTCCCAGCGGGACCTCCTACAATGAGCAGTTCTTC,TRBJ2-1,TRBV6-5,-,TRBD2
CASSFSGGEYTQYF,TGTGCCAGCAGTTTTAGCGGGGGAGAGTATACGCAGTATTTT,TRBJ2-3,TRBV6-4,-,TRBD2
CASSFPLGVAEAFF,TGTGCCAGCAGTTTCCCTTTAGGGGTCGCTGAAGCTTTCTTT,TRBJ1-1,TRBV28,-,-
CASSPATGTGNTIYF,TGTGCCAGCTCACCAGCAACAGGGACTGGAAACACCATATATTTT,TRBJ1-3,TRBV18,-,-
CASSKTGTSYEQYF,TGTGCCAGCAGCAAGACAGGGACTTCCTACGAGCAGTACTTC,TRBJ2-7,TRBV5-4,-,-
CASIKDRGEFSEAFF,TGTGCCAGTATTAAGGACAGGGGCGAATTCTCTGAAGCTTTCTTT,TRBJ1-1,TRBV19,-,TRBD1
CASSLDSGNTIYF,TGCGCCAGCAGCTTGGATTCAGGAAACACCATATATTTT,TRBJ1-3,TRBV5-1,-,-
CASSVLAGAGGELFF,TGTGCCAGCAGCGTACTAGCGGGAGCTGGCGGGGAGCTGTTTTTT,TRBJ2-2,TRBV9,-,TRBD2
CASSHRGLAGQETQYF,TGTGCCAGCAGCCATAGGGGACTAGCGGGGCAGGAGACCCAGTACTTC,TRBJ2-5,TRBV11-3,-,TRBD2
CAISGDRNSPLHF,TGTGCCATCAGCGGGGACAGAAATTCACCCCTCCACTTT,TRBJ1-6,TRBV10-3,-,TRBD1
CASSHPSGGSFQETQYF,TGTGCCAGCAGCCACCCGAGCGGAGGGAGTTTCCAAGAGACCCAGTACTTC,TRBJ2-5,TRBV4-2,-,-
CASSPPSHEQYF,TGTGCCAGCTCACCACCTTCTCACGAGCAGTACTTC,TRBJ2-7,TRBV18,-,-
CASSERQGSPGAQYF,TGCGCCAGCAGCGAAAGACAGGGTTCGCCCGGTGCCCAGTACTTC,TRBJ2-5,TRBV4-1,-,TRBD1
CASSLPGPYEQYF,TGCGCCAGCAGCTTGCCGGGGCCCTACGAGCAGTACTTC,TRBJ2-7,TRBV5-1,once,-
CASSQEGGRHPAYGYTF,TGCGCCAGCAGCCAAGAAGGAGGTCGCCATCCTGCCTATGGCTACACCTTC,TRBJ1-2,TRBV4-1,-,-
CATSAGVSNQPQHF,TGTGCCACCAGCGCAGGGGTTAGCAATCAGCCCCAGCATTTT,TRBJ1-5,TRBV15,-,-